This T cell receptor (beta chain) was documented in a study of shared clonotypes between healthy human individuals. Study results and caveats: Although depth was large, rarefaction showed that sequencing of the sorted subsets was incomplete.

The table came from immunoSEQ multiplex PCR; TCRdb's copy has only in-frame clones and leaves some out. The sample consists of about 1 million clones, about 76% of them appearing once. Remarks on this clone: The antigen remains unidentified.

Germline CDR1 is SGHRS and CDR2 is YFSETQ. The germline V and J ends were trimmed by 4 bases and 7 bases, with 11 bases remaining between them. The length of the CDR3 is 12 residues. Donors, healthy HIV-negative adults, lacked recent acute infections or vaccinations. Caucasian adults living in Nashville, Tennessee, provided all samples. The sample comprised memory CD4+ T cells sorted from blood. Subset given: CD45RA-negative fraction. This receptor was identified in a man younger than 30 in good health. The chain joins TRBV5-1 to TRBJ1-2; D is undetermined. CDR3 protein: CASSPGVAGYTF. CDR3 in DNA: TGCGCCAGCAGCCCAGGTGTCGCTGGCTACACCTTC.